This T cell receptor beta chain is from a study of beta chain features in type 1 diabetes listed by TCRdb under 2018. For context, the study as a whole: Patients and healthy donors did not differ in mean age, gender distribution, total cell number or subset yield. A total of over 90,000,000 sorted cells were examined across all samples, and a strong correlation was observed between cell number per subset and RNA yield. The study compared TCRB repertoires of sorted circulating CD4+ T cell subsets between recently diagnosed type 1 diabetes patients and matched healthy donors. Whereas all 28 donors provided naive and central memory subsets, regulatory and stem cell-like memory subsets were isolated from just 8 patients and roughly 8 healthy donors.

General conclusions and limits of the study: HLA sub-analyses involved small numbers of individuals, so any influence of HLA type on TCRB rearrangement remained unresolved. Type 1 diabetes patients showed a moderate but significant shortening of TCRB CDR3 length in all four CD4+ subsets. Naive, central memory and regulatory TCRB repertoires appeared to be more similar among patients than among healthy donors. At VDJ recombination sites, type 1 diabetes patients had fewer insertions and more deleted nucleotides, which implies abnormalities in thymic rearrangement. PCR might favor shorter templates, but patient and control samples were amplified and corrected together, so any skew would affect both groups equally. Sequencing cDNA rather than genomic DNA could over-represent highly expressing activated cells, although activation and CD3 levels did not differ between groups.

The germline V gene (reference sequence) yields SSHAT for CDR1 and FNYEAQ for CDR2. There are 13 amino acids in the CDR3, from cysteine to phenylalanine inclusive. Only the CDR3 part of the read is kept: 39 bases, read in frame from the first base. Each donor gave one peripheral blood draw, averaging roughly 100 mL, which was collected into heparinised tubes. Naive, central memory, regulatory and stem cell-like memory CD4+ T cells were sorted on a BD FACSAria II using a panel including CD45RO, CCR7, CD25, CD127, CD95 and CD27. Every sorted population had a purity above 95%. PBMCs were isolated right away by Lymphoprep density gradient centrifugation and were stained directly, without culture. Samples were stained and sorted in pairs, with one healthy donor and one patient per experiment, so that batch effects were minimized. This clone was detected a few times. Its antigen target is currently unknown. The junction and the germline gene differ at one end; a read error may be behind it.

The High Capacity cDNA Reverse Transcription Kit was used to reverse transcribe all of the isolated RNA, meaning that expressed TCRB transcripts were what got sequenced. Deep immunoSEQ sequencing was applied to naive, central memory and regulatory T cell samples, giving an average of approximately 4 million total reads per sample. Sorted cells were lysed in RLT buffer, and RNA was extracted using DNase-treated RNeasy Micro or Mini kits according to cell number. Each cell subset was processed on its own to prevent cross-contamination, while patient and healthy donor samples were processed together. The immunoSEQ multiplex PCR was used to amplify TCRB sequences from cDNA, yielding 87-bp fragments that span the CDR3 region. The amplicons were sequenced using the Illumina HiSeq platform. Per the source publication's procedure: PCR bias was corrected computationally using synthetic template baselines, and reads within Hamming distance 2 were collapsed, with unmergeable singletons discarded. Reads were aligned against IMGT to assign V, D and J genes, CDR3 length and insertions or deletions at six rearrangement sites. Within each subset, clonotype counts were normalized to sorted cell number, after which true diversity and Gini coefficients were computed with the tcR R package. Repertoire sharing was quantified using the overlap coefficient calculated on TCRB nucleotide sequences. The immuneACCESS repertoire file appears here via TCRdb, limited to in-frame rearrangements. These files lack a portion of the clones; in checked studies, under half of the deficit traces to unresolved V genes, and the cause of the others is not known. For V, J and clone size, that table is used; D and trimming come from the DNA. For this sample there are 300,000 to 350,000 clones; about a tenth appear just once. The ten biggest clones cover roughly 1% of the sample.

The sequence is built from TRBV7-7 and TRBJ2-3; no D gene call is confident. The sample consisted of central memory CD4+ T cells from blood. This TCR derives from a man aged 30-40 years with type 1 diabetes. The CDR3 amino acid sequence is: CASSLGSTDTQYF. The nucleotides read TGTGCTAGCAGCTTAGGTAGCACAGATACGCAGTATTTT.